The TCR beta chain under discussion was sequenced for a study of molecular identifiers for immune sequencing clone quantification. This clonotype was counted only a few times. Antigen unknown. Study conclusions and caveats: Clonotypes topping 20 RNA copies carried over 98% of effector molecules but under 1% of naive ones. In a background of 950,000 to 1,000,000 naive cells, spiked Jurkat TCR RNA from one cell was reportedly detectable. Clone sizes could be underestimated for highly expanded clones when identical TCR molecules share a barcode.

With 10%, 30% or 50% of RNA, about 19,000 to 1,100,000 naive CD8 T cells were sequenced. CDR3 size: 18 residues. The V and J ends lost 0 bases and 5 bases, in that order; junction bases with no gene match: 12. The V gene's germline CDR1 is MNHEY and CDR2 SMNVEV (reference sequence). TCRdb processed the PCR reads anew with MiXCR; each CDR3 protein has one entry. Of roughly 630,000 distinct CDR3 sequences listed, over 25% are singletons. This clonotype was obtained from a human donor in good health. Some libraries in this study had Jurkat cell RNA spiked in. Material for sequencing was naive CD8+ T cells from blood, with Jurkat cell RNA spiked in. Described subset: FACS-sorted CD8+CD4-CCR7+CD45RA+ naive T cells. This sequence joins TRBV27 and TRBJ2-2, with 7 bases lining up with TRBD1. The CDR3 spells CASSLSGTEVLETGELFF. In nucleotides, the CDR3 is TGTGCCAGCAGTTTATCCGGGACAGAGGTACTCGAAACCGGGGAGCTGTTTTTT.